The clone carrying this T cell receptor beta chain was counted only a few times. This CDR3 has 15 amino acids. The germline gives CDR1 SQVTM, CDR2 ANQGSEA. The trim removed 7 bases at V and 4 bases at J, leaving 7 bases unmatched. The data were obtained in a study of blood T cells in healthy people across ages. Those donating, healthy Caucasian individuals from Russia, were aged roughly 6 to 90. The authors ran a second PCR of about 6 to 11 cycles using a sample-barcoded 5' primer and a J-beta primer mix. TCRdb reprocessed the 5' RACE reads with MiXCR, giving one entry per CDR3 protein. The sample lists around 1,000,000 distinct CDR3 sequences; more than 30% were seen once.

The specimen sequenced was blood. The clonotype was recovered from a man between 18 and 35 years old in good health. This chain uses TRBV29-1 with TRBJ2-1, with TRBD2 matching over 13 bases. CDR3 sequence reads: CSGRLAGGFYNEQFF. CDR3 nucleotide sequence: TGCAGCGGGAGACTAGCGGGGGGCTTTTACAATGAGCAGTTCTTC.